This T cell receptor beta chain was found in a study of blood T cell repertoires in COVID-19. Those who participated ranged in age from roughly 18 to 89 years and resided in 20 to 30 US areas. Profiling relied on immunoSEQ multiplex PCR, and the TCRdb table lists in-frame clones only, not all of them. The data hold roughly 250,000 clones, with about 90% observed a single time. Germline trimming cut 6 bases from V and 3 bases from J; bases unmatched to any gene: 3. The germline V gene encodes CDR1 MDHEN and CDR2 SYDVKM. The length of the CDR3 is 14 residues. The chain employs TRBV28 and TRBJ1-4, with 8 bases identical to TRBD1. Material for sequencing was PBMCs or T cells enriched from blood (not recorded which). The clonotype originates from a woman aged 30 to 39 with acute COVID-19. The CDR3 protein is CASRSRGPNEKLFF. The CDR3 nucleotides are TGTGCCAGCAGGAGCAGGGGGCCTAATGAAAAACTGTTTTTT.